In its sample, the clone carrying this T cell receptor beta chain was seen a few times. Its antigen remains unknown. Possible read error: a much larger clone is one base away. These data belong to a study of T cells in Graves' hyperthyroidism and ophthalmopathy. Points from the study as a whole: Researchers found most expanded thyroid clonotypes above 0.001 in blood as well.

The CDR3 is 12 amino acids. With 3 bases removed from V and 7 bases from J, the gap between germline ends came to 7 bases. Amplification of TCR beta CDR3 regions used RNA as the template. First-round RT-PCR of the TCR CDR3 relied on the HTBI primer set. Using its own MiXCR run on the multiplex PCR reads, TCRdb lists one record per CDR3 protein. The repertoire holds 210,000 or so distinct CDR3 sequences, roughly 17% seen once, with around 52% in the top ten. The chain recombines TRBV12-3 or TRBV12-4 with TRBJ2-1; TRBD1 is a possible D gene (5 bases). Input material: blood. The clonotype originates from a man over 45 with Graves' hyperthyroidism. The CDR3 sequence is CASSFPGNEQFF. The CDR3 DNA follows: TGTGCCAGCAGTTTTCCAGGGAATGAGCAGTTCTTC.